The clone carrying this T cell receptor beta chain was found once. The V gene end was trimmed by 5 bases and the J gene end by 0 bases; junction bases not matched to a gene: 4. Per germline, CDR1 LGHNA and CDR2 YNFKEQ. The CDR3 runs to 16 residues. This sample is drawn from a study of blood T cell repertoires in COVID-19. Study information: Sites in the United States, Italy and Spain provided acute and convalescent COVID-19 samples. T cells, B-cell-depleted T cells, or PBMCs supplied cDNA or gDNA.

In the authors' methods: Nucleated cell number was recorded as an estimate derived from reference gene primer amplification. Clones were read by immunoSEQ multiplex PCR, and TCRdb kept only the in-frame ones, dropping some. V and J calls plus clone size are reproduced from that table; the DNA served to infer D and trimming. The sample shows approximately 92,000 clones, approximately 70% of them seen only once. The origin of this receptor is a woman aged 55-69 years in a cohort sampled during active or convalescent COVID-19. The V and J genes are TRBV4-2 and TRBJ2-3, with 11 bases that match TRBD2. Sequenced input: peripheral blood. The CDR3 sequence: CASSFRLAGSTDTQYF. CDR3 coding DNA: TGTGCCAGCAGCTTTCGACTAGCGGGGAGCACAGATACGCAGTATTTT.